This TCR beta chain comes out of a study of blood T cell repertoires in COVID-19. The repertoire was sequenced with immunoSEQ multiplex PCR; TCRdb's copy has only in-frame clones and lacks some. The profile shows 150,000 to 250,000 clones, about four fifths of them singletons. CDR3 length: 14 residues. Germline CDR1 is LNHNV and CDR2 is YYDKDF (reference sequence). The V and J ends lost 0 bases and 6 bases respectively, with 12 bases between them. The sample comprised peripheral blood. The clonotype comes from a woman aged 40 to 49 with COVID-19, enrolled during active disease. The J gene is TRBJ2-7, the V gene TRBV15; D not certain. The CDR3 coding sequence is TGTGCCACCAGCAGAGAAAGGCTACGCGGCGAGCAGTACTTC. It is translated as CATSRERLRGEQYF.